The sequence of this T cell receptor beta chain was determined in a study of cytomegalovirus exposure and HLA in healthy donors. Study-level points and caveats: Among immune exposure information, only CMV serostatus was available.

Primers: 60 Vbeta forward and 13 Jbeta reverse. Sequencing was performed with immunoSEQ multiplex PCR; in TCRdb, only in-frame clones are kept and a portion is missing. The sample has around 280,000 clones, over 85% seen once. The CDR3 is made up of 14 amino acids. Per germline, CDR1 SGHRS and CDR2 YFSETQ. Trimming shortened V by 4 bases and J by 4 bases, and 14 bases separated the two germline ends. Regarding this clone: Antigen specificity is unknown.

The specimen was PBMCs. The chain employs TRBV5-1 and TRBJ1-1; weak D call: TRBD1 (5 bases). The sequence came from a young woman in good health and CMV-seronegative. The CDR3 here is CASSVGGEGTEAFF. The CDR3 coding sequence is TGCGCCAGCAGCGTCGGGGGGGAAGGCACTGAAGCTTTCTTT.